This TCR beta chain appears in the sequencing data of a study of vaccination and CD4 T cells after COVID-19 (dated 2022 in TCRdb). Background for the entire study: SARS-CoV-2 positivity had been established in the convalescent patients by nasal swab PCR, and mild disease was recorded in roughly 9 of these patients and severe disease in one. Post-COVID blood samples were collected from convalescent patients a median of approximately 100 days after diagnosis, with a range of roughly 30 to 170 days. The convalescent cohort comprised six males and four females, including two Hispanic individuals, seven Caucasians, two Asians and one multiracial person. The spike-specific CD4+ TCR repertoire was compared before and after mRNA vaccination in under 11 COVID-19 convalescent patients and several infection-naive healthy vaccine recipients. For a few convalescent patients, samples were collected at an early post-vaccination timepoint (day 14) as well as at a late post-vaccination timepoint (days 161 to 241). Post-vaccine blood samples were obtained a median of approximately 70 days after the second vaccine dose, with a range of roughly 14 to 241 days. Each participant got two doses of either the Pfizer-BioNTech BNT162b2 vaccine (n=8) or the Moderna mRNA-1273 vaccine (n=2).

This specimen's time point label, per the study, means: late sampling 161 to 241 days after vaccination in three convalescent patients. The convalescent patients' positive SARS-CoV-2 PCR tests fell between March and December 2020, which was before the Alpha, Beta and Delta variants emerged in the United States. Ficoll-Paque Plus gradient centrifugation was used to isolate PBMCs from whole blood, and the isolated PBMCs were then either used fresh or cryopreserved at -140C. This clonotype is medium-sized (0.01 to 0.1%) in its sample. Its antigen is not yet known. No clone much larger than this one lies a single base away; base qualities are absent. General conclusions and limits of the study: Although the median number of SARS-CoV-2-reactive clonotypes went up from some 23 after infection to some 40 after vaccination, the increase was not significant. In convalescent patients, a median around 90% of post-vaccine SARS-CoV-2-reactive clones were detected only after vaccination, suggesting vaccine-specific priming. Only a relatively small number of convalescent patients were included in the study, and early timepoints following natural infection were not analyzed. Of the vaccine-specific clones found in convalescent patients, nearly all (304 of 307) were mono-reactive for SARS-CoV-2 spike instead of being cross-reactive with common cold coronaviruses.

V trim: 6 bases; J trim: 4 bases; unmatched bases: 7. The CDR3 sequence holds 14 residues, the cysteine and phenylalanine included. Only the CDR3 DNA is retained, 42 bases long and in frame from the first base. Reading the germline V gene (reference sequence) gives CDR1 DFQATT and CDR2 SNEGSKA. The library came from PCR. These reads were obtained on an Illumina iSeq 100. On the authors' methods: Non-productive sequences were filtered out, and CDR3s that did not start with C, did not end with F or W, or were shorter than 7 amino acids were discarded. Using R version 3.6.1, CDR3 homology was evaluated through Levenshtein distances (stringdist) along with unrooted phylogenetic trees (ape). Clones were called with MiXCR by TCRdb after fastp trimmed the public reads at Q25, and only in-frame beta chains were retained. Records with the same CDR3 protein are collapsed into one entry carrying the most frequent genes and DNA. TCRdb assigned the V and J calls; the authors' analysis was not used. Present in this sample are 26,000 or so distinct CDR3 sequences, 51% of which were seen just once. Approximately 5.7% of the sample belongs to the ten largest clones.

The clonotype originates from a human donor who had recovered from COVID-19. The source was CD4+ T cells from blood, collected about 7 months after SARS-CoV-2 vaccination. This sequence uses TRBV20-1 and TRBJ2-5; TRBD2 agrees with 11 junctional bases. The CDR3 has the sequence CSANTGLAGETQYF. The DNA is TGCAGTGCCAATACCGGACTAGCGGGAGAGACCCAGTACTTC.